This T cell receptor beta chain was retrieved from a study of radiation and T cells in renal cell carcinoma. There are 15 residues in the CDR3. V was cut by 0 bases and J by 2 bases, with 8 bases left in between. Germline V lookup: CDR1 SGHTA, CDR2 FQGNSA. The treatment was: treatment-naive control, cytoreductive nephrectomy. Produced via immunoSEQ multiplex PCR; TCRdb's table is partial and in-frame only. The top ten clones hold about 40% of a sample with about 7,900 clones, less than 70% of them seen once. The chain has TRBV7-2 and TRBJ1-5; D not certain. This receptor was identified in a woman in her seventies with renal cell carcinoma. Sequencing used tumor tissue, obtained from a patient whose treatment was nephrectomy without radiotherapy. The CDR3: CASSLAIGGNQPQHF. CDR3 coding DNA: TGTGCCAGCAGCTTAGCAATAGGAGGCAATCAGCCCCAGCATTTT.